Shown below are 15 T cell receptor beta chains from a single sample sequenced in a study of T-cell reconstitution after alpha-beta-depleted transplantation in children. Library preparation (for TCRbeta) was performed with unique molecular identifiers. Using its own MiXCR run on the PCR reads, TCRdb lists one record per CDR3 protein. The sample yields some 400,000 distinct CDR3 sequences, just over 20% seen once. The sequences come from PBMCs from the stem cell graft donor, collected from the stem cell graft. The source of these receptors is a human donor who donated a stem cell graft to a child with acute myeloid leukemia.

The chain uses TRBV6-2 or TRBV6-3 and TRBJ2-1; 10 bases line up with TRBD2. CDR1 is MNHEY and CDR2 is SVGEGT in the germline V gene. This CDR3 is 14 amino acids long. The trim removed 10 bases at V and 7 bases at J, leaving 10 bases unmatched. In DNA, the CDR3 is TGTGCCACCGCCGATAGCGGGAGGAAGAATGAGCAGTTCTTC. It yields the protein CATADSGRKNEQFF.

The rearrangement links TRBV20-1 to TRBJ1-2; D gene ambiguous. Germline V gene data show CDR1 as DFQATT and CDR2 as SNEGSKA (reference sequence). The CDR3 sequence is 12 residues long. V lost 5 bases and J 6 bases, leaving 13 bases between the germline ends. CDR3: CSALGGPDGYTF. CDR3 coding DNA: TGCAGTGCTCTCGGAGGCCCCGATGGCTACACCTTC.

V and J are TRBV20-1 and TRBJ1-2; D is unclear. The V end lost 3 bases, the J end lost 6 bases, and 17 bases lay between the germline ends. This CDR3 comprises 14 residues. CDR1 is DFQATT and CDR2 is SNEGSKA in the germline V gene (reference sequence). The CDR3 DNA follows: TGCAGTGCTAGTGACGGGGTGGCGGCGGATGGCTACACCTTC. This gives the protein CSASDGVAADGYTF.

The rearrangement uses TRBV7-3 and TRBJ2-3, with TRBD1 identical over 7 bases. Germline CDR1 and CDR2: SGHTA and FQGTGA. The CDR3 covers 15 residues. The J segment lost 5 bases and the V segment lost 1 base, leaving 6 bases of the junction unmatched. The CDR3 DNA follows: TGTGCCAGCAGCTTAAGCGGGCAGGGGGAAGATACGCAGTATTTT. Amino acids: CASSLSGQGEDTQYF.

This clonotype came up a few times. The chain links TRBV13 to TRBJ2-7; possibly TRBD2 for D (6 bases). The V gene lost 5 bases and the J gene lost 5 bases, with 19 bases spanning the gap. The CDR3 is made up of 15 amino acids. Per the germline V gene, CDR1 is PRHDT and CDR2 is FYEKMQ (reference sequence). The CDR3 sequence is CASSLSGEVTHEQYF. In DNA form, the CDR3 reads TGTGCCAGCAGCCTTTCGGGAGAGGTGACCCACGAGCAGTACTTC. Using reference TRBV13 and TRBJ2-7 for the parts outside the CDR3, the full variable domain is AAGVIQSPRHLIKEKRETATLKCYPIPRHDTVYWYQQGPGQDPQFLISFYEKMQSDKGSIPDRFSAQQFSDYHSELNMSSLELGDSALYFCASSLSGEVTHEQYFGPGTRLTVT.

This clonotype was counted a few times. V and J are TRBV6-1 and TRBJ2-3; D uncertain. CDR3 length: 14 amino acids. V was shortened by 6 bases and J by 7 bases, with 17 bases between the two germline ends. Germline V gene lookup returns CDR1 MNHNS and CDR2 SASEGT. The CDR3 sequence: CASSRTLRTHTQYF. CDR3 coding DNA: TGTGCCAGCAGCCGAACTCTCAGGACCCATACGCAGTATTTT.

The chain combines TRBV14 with TRBJ2-1, with 11 bases lining up with TRBD1. Germline V gene sequence: CDR1 SGHDN, CDR2 FVKESK. The trim removed 0 bases at V and 8 bases at J, leaving 15 bases unmatched. This CDR3 region has 19 residues. The CDR3 DNA sequence: TGTGCCAGCAGCCAAGAGGGACAGGGGGGGTGGTGGTCCTTTGATGAGCAGTTCTTC. As protein: CASSQEGQGGWWSFDEQFF.

This clonotype was detected a few times. This chain joins TRBV7-9 and TRBJ2-7; D might be TRBD1 (6 bases). Germline lookup yields CDR1 SEHNR and CDR2 FQNEAQ (reference sequence). The CDR3 totals 14 residues. V lost 4 bases and J lost 4, with 14 bases in between. CDR3 in DNA: TGTGCCAGCAGCTCCGTGGGGGCCGGATACGAGCAGTACTTC. Amino acids: CASSSVGAGYEQYF.

The CDR3 sequence: CSVEARRDRPNYGYTF. In DNA form, the CDR3 reads TGCAGCGTTGAAGCTCGCCGGGACAGACCTAACTATGGCTACACCTTC. The gene calls are TRBV29-1 and TRBJ1-2; 7 nucleotides agree with TRBD1. V dropped 1 base and J dropped 0; count of bases not matched to a gene: 8. Germline V gives CDR1 SQVTM, CDR2 ANQGSEA. This CDR3 is built from 16 residues.

The chain has TRBV5-1 and TRBJ1-1; TRBD1 is a possible D gene (6 bases). The CDR3 is 14 residues long. V was trimmed by 4 bases and J by 0 bases, leaving 10 bases between them. Germline V gene lookup returns CDR1 SGHRS and CDR2 YFSETQ. CDR3 DNA: TGCGCCAGCAGCCTGGGACATCTGAACACTGAAGCTTTCTTT. It is translated as CASSLGHLNTEAFF.

The chain combines TRBV7-2 with TRBJ2-7; the D is unclear. The CDR3 extends over 13 amino acids. Trimming cost V 3 bases and J 2 bases, with 8 bases left between them. Germline assignment: CDR1 SGHTA and CDR2 FQGNSA. The DNA of the CDR3 is TGTGCCAGCAGCTTGTGGCTCACCTACGAGCAGTACTTC. Translation gives CASSLWLTYEQYF.

The chain links TRBV20-1 to TRBJ1-1, with D unresolved. The V end lost 7 bases, the J end lost 1 base, and 13 bases lay between the germline ends. Germline V gene lookup returns CDR1 DFQATT and CDR2 SNEGSKA (reference sequence). The CDR3 covers 13 residues. In DNA form, the CDR3 reads TGCAGTGTGTTCTTGTCAGCGAACACTGAAGCTTTCTTT. Translation gives CSVFLSANTEAFF.

This clonotype was counted between two and nine times. The chain employs TRBV15 and TRBJ1-5; possibly TRBD1 for D (5 bases). Germline CDR1 is LNHNV and CDR2 is YYDKDF (reference sequence). Trimming pared 4 bases from V and 6 bases from J, leaving 10 bases between. This CDR3 contains 13 residues. CDR3 DNA sequence: TGTGCCACCAGCACAGGGCCCAGTCAGCCCCAGCATTTT. Translated: CATSTGPSQPQHF.

This clonotype showed up just a few times. The chain combines TRBV11-3 with TRBJ1-1; D is unresolved. V gave up 5 bases and J gave up 10 bases, with 14 bases separating them. The CDR3 consists of 12 residues. Per germline, CDR1 SGHNT and CDR2 YENEEA. The CDR3 nucleotides read TGTGCCAGCAGCCGGACTCGGCTGGGAGCTTTCTTT. Protein product: CASSRTRLGAFF.

This chain connects TRBV5-6 to TRBJ2-1, with D hard to call. This CDR3 contains 14 residues. From germline, CDR1 is SGHDT and CDR2 YYEEEE. V lost 1 base to trimming and J lost 3 bases, with 8 bases between them. The CDR3 DNA reads TGTGCCAGCAGCTTGATGACCGTCTACAATGAGCAGTTCTTC. This codes for CASSLMTVYNEQFF.